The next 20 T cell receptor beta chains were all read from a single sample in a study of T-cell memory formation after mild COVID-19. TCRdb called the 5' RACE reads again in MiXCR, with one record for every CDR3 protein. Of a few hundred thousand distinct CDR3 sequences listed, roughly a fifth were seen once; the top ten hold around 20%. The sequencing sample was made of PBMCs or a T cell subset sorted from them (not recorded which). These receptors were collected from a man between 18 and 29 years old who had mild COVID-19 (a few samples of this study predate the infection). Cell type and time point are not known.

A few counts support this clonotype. The CDR3: CASSEGSGVNYGYTF. The CDR3 DNA sequence: TGTGCCAGCAGTGAAGGTTCAGGGGTAAACTATGGCTACACCTTC. The chain carries TRBV6-1 and TRBJ1-2; D might be TRBD1 (6 bases). CDR3 length equals 15 residues. Trimming cost V 1 base and J 2 bases, with 11 bases left between them. From germline, CDR1 is MNHNS and CDR2 SASEGT.

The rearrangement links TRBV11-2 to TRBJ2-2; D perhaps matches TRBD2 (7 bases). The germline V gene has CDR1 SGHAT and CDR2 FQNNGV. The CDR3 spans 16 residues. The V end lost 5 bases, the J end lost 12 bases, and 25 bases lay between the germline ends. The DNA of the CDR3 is TGTGCCAGCAGCAACCCTAGCGCCGCGGGGGCGGCGAAGCTGTTTTTT. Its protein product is CASSNPSAAGAAKLFF. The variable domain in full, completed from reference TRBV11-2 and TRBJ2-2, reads EAGVAQSPRYKIIEKRQSVAFWCNPISGHATLYWYQQILGQGPKLLIQFQNNGVVDDSQLPKDRFSAERLKGVDSTLKIQPAKLEDSAVYLCASSNPSAAGAAKLFFGEGSRLTVL.

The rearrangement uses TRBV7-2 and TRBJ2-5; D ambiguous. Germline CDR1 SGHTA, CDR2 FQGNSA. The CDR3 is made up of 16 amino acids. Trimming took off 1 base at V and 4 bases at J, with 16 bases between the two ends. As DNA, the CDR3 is TGTGCCAGCAGCTTAGAGAAAGGACGGGTGCGAGAGACCCAGTACTTC. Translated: CASSLEKGRVRETQYF.

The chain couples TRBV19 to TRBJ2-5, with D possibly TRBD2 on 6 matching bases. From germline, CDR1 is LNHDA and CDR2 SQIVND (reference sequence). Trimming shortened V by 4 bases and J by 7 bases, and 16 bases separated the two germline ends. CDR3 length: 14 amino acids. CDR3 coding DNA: TGTGCCAGTAGTACTCTAGCGCTCCCCAGGACCCAGTACTTC. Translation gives CASSTLALPRTQYF.

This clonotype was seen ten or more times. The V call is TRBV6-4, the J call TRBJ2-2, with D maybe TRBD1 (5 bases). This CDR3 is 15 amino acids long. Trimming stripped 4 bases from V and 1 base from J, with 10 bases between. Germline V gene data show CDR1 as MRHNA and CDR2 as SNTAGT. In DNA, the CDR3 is TGTGCCAGCAGTGTACAGGCAGGGAACACCGGGGAGCTGTTTTTT. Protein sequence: CASSVQAGNTGELFF.

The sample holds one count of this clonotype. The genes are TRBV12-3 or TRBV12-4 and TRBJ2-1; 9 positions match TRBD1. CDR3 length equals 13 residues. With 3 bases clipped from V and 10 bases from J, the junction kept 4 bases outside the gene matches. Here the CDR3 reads CASSLRTGVEQFF. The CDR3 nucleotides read TGTGCCAGCAGTTTGAGGACAGGGGTAGAGCAGTTCTTC.

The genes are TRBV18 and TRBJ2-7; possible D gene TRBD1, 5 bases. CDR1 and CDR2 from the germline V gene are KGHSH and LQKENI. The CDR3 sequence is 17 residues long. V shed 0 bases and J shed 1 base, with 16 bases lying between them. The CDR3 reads CASSPPGVGEVSYEQYF. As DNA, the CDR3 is TGTGCCAGCTCACCACCAGGGGTAGGGGAAGTATCCTACGAGCAGTACTTC.

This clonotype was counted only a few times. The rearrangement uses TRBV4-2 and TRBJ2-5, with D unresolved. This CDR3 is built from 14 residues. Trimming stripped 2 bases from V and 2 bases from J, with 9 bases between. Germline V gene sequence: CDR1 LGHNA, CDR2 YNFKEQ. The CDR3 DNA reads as TGTGCCAGCAGCCAACCTCAGGAGCAAGAGACCCAGTACTTC. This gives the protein CASSQPQEQETQYF.

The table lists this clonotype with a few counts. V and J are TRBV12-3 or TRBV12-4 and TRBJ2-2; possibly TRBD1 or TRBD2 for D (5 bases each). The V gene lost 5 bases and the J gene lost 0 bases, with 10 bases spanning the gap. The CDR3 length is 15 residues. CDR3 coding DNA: TGTGCCAGCAGTACTCGGGACCCGAACACCGGGGAGCTGTTTTTT. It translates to CASSTRDPNTGELFF.

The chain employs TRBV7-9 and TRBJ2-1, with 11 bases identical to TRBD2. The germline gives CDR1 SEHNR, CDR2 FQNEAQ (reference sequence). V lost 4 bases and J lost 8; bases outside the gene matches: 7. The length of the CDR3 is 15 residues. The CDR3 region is CASSWAGTSGDEQFF. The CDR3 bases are TGTGCCAGCAGCTGGGCCGGGACTAGCGGCGATGAGCAGTTCTTC.

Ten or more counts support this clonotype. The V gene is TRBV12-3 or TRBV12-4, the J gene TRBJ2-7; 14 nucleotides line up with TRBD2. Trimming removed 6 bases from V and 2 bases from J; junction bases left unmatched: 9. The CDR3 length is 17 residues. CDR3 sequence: CASSSRTSGGTTYEQYV. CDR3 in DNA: TGTGCCAGCAGCTCCAGGACTAGCGGGGGGACCACCTACGAGCAGTACGTC.

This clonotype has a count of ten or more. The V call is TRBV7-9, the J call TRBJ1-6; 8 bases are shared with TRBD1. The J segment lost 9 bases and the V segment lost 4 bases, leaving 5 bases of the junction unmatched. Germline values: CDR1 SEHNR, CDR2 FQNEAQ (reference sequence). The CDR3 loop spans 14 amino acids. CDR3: CASSSGQGASPLHF. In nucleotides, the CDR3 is TGTGCCAGCAGCTCCGGACAGGGAGCTTCACCCCTCCACTTT.

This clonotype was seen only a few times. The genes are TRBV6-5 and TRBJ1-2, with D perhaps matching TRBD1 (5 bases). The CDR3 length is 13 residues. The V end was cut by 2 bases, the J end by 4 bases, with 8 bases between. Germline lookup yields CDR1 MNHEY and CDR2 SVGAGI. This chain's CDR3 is CASSYGGVYGYTF. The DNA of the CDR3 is TGTGCCAGCAGTTACGGAGGGGTCTATGGCTACACCTTC.

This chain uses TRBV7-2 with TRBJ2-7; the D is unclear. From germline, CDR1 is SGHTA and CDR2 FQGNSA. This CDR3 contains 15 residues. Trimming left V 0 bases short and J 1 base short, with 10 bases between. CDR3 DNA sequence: TGTGCCAGCAGCTTAGCCCATGGAGCTTCCTACGAGCAGTACTTC. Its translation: CASSLAHGASYEQYF.

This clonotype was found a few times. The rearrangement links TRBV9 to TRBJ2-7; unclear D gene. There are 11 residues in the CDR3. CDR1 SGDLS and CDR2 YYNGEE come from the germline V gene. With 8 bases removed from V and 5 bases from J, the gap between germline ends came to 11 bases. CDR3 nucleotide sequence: TGTGCCAGTAGGATCTGGAACGAGCAGTACGTC. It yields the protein CASRIWNEQYV.

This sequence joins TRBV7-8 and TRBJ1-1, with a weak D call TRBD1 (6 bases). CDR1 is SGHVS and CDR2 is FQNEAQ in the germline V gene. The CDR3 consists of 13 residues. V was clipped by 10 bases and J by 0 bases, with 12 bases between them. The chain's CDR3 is CATSDSMNTEAFF. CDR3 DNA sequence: TGTGCCACCTCGGACAGTATGAACACTGAAGCTTTCTTT.

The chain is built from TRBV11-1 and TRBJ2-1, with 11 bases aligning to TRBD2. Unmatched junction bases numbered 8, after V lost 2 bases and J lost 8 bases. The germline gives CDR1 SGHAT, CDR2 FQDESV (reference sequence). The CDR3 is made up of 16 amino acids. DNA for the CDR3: TGTGCCAGCAGCTTATTTCCTAGCGGGGGGTACGATGAGCAGTTCTTC. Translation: CASSLFPSGGYDEQFF.

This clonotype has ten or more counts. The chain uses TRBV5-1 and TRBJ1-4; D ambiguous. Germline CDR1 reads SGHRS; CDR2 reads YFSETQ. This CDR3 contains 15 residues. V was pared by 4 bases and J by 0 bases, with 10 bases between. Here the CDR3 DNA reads TGCGCCAGCAGCCGGACCATCGCAACTAATGAAAAACTGTTTTTT. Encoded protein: CASSRTIATNEKLFF. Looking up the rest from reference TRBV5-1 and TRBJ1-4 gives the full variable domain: KAGVTQTPRYLIKTRGQQVTLSCSPISGHRSVSWYQQTPGQGLQFLFEYFSETQRNKGNFPGRFSGRQFSNSRSEMNVSTLELGDSALYLCASSRTIATNEKLFFGSGTQLSVL.

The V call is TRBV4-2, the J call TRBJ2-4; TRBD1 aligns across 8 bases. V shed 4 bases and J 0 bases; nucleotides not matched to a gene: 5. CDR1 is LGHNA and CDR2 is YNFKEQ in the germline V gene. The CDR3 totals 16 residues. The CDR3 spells CASSLGTGLAKNIQYF. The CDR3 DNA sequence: TGTGCCAGCAGCCTTGGGACAGGACTAGCCAAAAACATTCAGTACTTC.

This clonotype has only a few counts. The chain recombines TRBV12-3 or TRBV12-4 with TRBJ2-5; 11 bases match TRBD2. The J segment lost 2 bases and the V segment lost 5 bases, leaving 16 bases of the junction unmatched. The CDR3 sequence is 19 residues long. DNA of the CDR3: TGTGCCAGCAGTCGACCAACCGATCTAGCGGGGGGTAGTCAAGAGACCCAGTACTTC. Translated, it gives CASSRPTDLAGGSQETQYF.